The 6 T cell receptor beta chains below come from one sample, sequenced in a study of CD8 T cells in ankylosing spondylitis. The study, taken as a whole, reports: A TCR beta motif of eight highly homologous variants appeared characteristic of ankylosing spondylitis blood.

No antigen is known for these receptors. A single record per CDR3 protein comes from TCRdb applying MiXCR to the 5' RACE reads. This sample has a few hundred thousand distinct CDR3 sequences; 15% to 20% occur once, and the top ten carry approximately 1%. Sequenced input: blood, either unsorted or a sorted T cell fraction (not recorded which). These receptors originate from a male donor with ankylosing spondylitis.

The rearrangement links TRBV3-1 to TRBJ2-1, with TRBD1 as a possible D gene (5 bases). Germline V CDR1 and CDR2: LGHDT, YNNKEL (reference sequence). This CDR3 has 17 residues. Trimming took off 1 base at V and 2 bases at J, with 15 bases between the two ends. The CDR3 reads CASSQVGRAGPYNEQFF. CDR3 in DNA: TGTGCCAGCAGCCAAGTGGGCCGCGCAGGGCCCTACAATGAGCAGTTCTTC.

V and J are TRBV5-1 and TRBJ1-2; D uncertain. Germline CDR1 reads SGHRS; CDR2 reads YFSETQ. The CDR3 runs 14 residues. Trimming removed 0 bases at V and 5 bases at J, with 11 bases between. The CDR3 here is CASSLEVGVYGYTF. The CDR3 DNA is TGCGCCAGCAGCTTGGAAGTTGGGGTTTATGGCTACACCTTC.

Only a few counts were recorded for this clonotype. This chain joins TRBV6-5 and TRBJ2-1, with TRBD1 matching 8 bases. Unmatched junction bases numbered 5, after V lost 2 bases and J lost 5 bases. The V gene's germline CDR1 is MNHEY and CDR2 SVGAGI. The CDR3 contains 15 residues. The CDR3 DNA follows: TGTGCCAGCAGTTACGGCAGGGGGCTCGACAATGAGCAGTTCTTC. Protein sequence: CASSYGRGLDNEQFF.

The V call is TRBV7-2, the J call TRBJ2-1; 11 bases align to TRBD2. Looked up from germline, CDR1 is SGHTA and CDR2 is FQGNSA. Unmatched junction bases numbered 10, after V lost 6 bases and J lost 9 bases. This CDR3 has 15 amino acids. The CDR3 protein is CASRKTSGNVGEQFF. In nucleotides, the CDR3 is TGTGCCAGCAGGAAGACTAGCGGGAACGTTGGTGAGCAGTTCTTC.

The V call is TRBV28, the J call TRBJ2-7, with D perhaps matching TRBD2 (9 bases). Trimming took off 6 bases at V and 6 bases at J, with 24 bases between the two ends. Per germline, CDR1 MDHEN and CDR2 SYDVKM. This CDR3 region has 16 residues. CDR3 residues: CASSPRQGRGGSEQYF. The CDR3 nucleotides read TGTGCCAGCAGCCCACGACAGGGGCGGGGGGGGAGCGAGCAGTACTTC.

This clonotype came up a few times. CDR3 region: CASSLDRTEETQYF. The CDR3, as DNA: TGTGCCAGCAGCTTAGACAGGACAGAAGAGACCCAGTACTTC. The chain uses TRBV7-8 and TRBJ2-5, with D possibly matching TRBD1 (6 bases). This CDR3 contains 14 residues. V was pared by 1 base and J by 3 bases, with 9 bases between. Germline-derived CDR1 and CDR2 are SGHVS and FQNEAQ.